A single sample is the source of the 25 T cell receptor beta chains below, sequenced in a study of cytomegalovirus exposure and HLA in healthy donors. PCR amplification relied on 60 Vbeta primers (plus 13 Jbeta primers). This table comes from immunoSEQ multiplex PCR, and its TCRdb copy is limited to in-frame clones, with some not included. The sample holds about 120,000 clones, 70% to 90% seen once. The sequenced sample was PBMCs. These receptors all stem from a man aged 40-49 years in good health and CMV-seronegative.

The CDR3 nucleotides are TGTGCCAGCAGCTCGGACAGAAACACTGAAGCTTTCTTT. Residues: CASSSDRNTEAFF. The chain links TRBV7-3 to TRBJ1-1, with D tentatively TRBD1 (6 bases). Trimming shortened V by 4 bases and J by 2 bases, and 8 bases separated the two germline ends. Per germline, CDR1 SGHTA and CDR2 FQGTGA. This CDR3 is built from 13 residues.

The V and J genes are TRBV29-1 and TRBJ2-3; the D gene is possibly TRBD2 (6 bases). The length of the CDR3 is 18 residues. Between the trimmed V and J ends, which lost 8 bases and 0 bases, there was a span of 27 bases. Germline values: CDR1 SQVTM, CDR2 ANQGSEA. This CDR3 is CSTRLAKGLVGSTDTQYF. As DNA, the CDR3 is TGCAGCACACGGTTAGCTAAGGGACTGGTGGGTAGCACAGATACGCAGTATTTT.

CDR3 in amino acids: CAISETAGGRRTYEQYF. CDR3 nucleotide sequence: TGTGCCATCAGTGAGACAGCGGGGGGCCGGAGGACCTACGAGCAGTACTTC. The chain combines TRBV10-3 with TRBJ2-7, with 9 positions matching TRBD2. Germline CDR1 is ENHRY and CDR2 is SYGVKD. This CDR3 spans 17 amino acids. V dropped 2 bases and J dropped 2; count of bases not matched to a gene: 10.

This clone was seen just once. The chain employs TRBV6-1 and TRBJ1-5, with a weak D call TRBD1 (6 bases). Trimming left V 6 bases short and J 3 bases short, with 15 bases between. The CDR3 covers 15 residues. The germline V gene has CDR1 MNHNS and CDR2 SASEGT. The CDR3 nucleotides are TGTGCCAGCAGCCCACAGGGACACACCAATCAGCCCCAGCATTTT. It encodes CASSPQGHTNQPQHF.

DNA for the CDR3: TGTGCCATCAGTGATGCCGGGTTTGGGACCTTC. Its translation is CAISDAGFGTF. The V call is TRBV10-3, the J call TRBJ1-2; D remains unclear. This CDR3 comprises 11 residues. Germline CDR1 and CDR2: ENHRY and SYGVKD. Trimming pared 3 bases from V and 14 bases from J, leaving 13 bases between.

The rearrangement uses TRBV9 and TRBJ2-1; D is possibly TRBD2 (5 bases). V shed 0 bases and J shed 4 bases, with 11 bases lying between them. There are 15 residues in the CDR3. CDR1 is SGDLS and CDR2 is YYNGEE in the germline V gene. The CDR3 region is CASSVDGETYNEQFF. CDR3 nucleotide sequence: TGTGCCAGCAGCGTAGACGGGGAGACTTACAATGAGCAGTTCTTC.

The chain employs TRBV7-3 and TRBJ2-5; tentative D call: TRBD1 (6 bases). Germline V gene lookup returns CDR1 SGHTA and CDR2 FQGTGA. Deletions cut 6 bases from V and 2 bases from J, with 13 bases between. The CDR3 has 14 amino acids. CDR3 in amino acids: CASSTGSGQETQYF. The CDR3, as DNA: TGTGCCAGCAGTACAGGGAGCGGTCAAGAGACCCAGTACTTC.

With regard to this clone: Other DNA sequences within the sample encode an identical CDR3. The gene calls are TRBV9 and TRBJ2-7; tentative D call: TRBD2 (5 bases). Trimming took off 0 bases at V and 10 bases at J, with 17 bases between the two ends. Germline CDR1 SGDLS, CDR2 YYNGEE. The CDR3 is 14 amino acids. CDR3 bases: TGTGCCAGCAGCGTAGCGTGGGGAGATTCGGAACAGTACTTC. This codes for CASSVAWGDSEQYF.

The V call is TRBV4-3, the J call TRBJ2-2; 8 bases are shared with TRBD2. CDR3 length equals 17 residues. V shed 0 bases and J 5 bases; nucleotides not matched to a gene: 8. Germline V CDR1 and CDR2: LGHNA, YSLEER. CDR3 amino acids: CASSQDSGRVVTGELFF. The CDR3 nucleotides read TGCGCCAGCAGCCAAGACAGCGGGAGAGTGGTTACCGGGGAGCTGTTTTTT.

V is TRBV30 and J is TRBJ1-6; no firm D call. CDR1 is GTSNPN, CDR2 SVGIG, per germline (reference sequence). The V and J ends lost 4 bases and 4 bases respectively, with 8 bases between them. CDR3 length equals 13 residues. The CDR3 loop reads CAWMSGYNSPLHF. The CDR3 nucleotides are TGTGCCTGGATGTCGGGGTATAATTCACCCCTCCACTTT.

This clone was seen a few times. The rearrangement links TRBV19 to TRBJ1-1; D possibly corresponds to TRBD1 (5 bases). V lost 5 bases to trimming and J lost 1 base, with 14 bases between them. This CDR3 has 15 residues. The V gene's germline CDR1 is LNHDA and CDR2 SQIVND (reference sequence). The CDR3 bases are TGTGCCAGTAGTCCCAGGGATCGGTGGAACACTGAAGCTTTCTTT. Protein product: CASSPRDRWNTEAFF.

CDR3 loop: CASSFQGGTEAFF. The CDR3 DNA sequence: TGCGCCAGCAGCTTCCAGGGAGGTACTGAAGCTTTCTTT. V gene TRBV5-1 combines with J gene TRBJ1-1; possible D gene TRBD1, 5 bases. The V end was cut by 2 bases, the J end by 5 bases, with 10 bases between. Germline V gives CDR1 SGHRS, CDR2 YFSETQ. The CDR3 has 13 amino acids.

This chain joins TRBV5-3 and TRBJ1-2; D might be TRBD1 (5 bases). TRBV5-3 is placed among ORFs of uncertain function. V was cut by 4 bases and J by 4 bases, with 23 bases left in between. This CDR3 region has 17 residues. The CDR3 DNA sequence: TGTGCCAGAAGCCCTTACTTCGACAGTCTCATGCCCTATGGCTACACCTTC. This gives the protein CARSPYFDSLMPYGYTF.

This CDR3 is CASGWTGGSSGSPLHF. CDR3 nucleotides: TGTGCCAGCGGGTGGACAGGGGGAAGTTCGGGTTCACCCCTCCACTTT. The chain carries TRBV2 and TRBJ1-6; 10 positions agree with TRBD1. The germline CDR1 and CDR2 sequences are SNHLY and FYNNEI. The CDR3 loop spans 16 amino acids. The J segment lost 9 bases and the V segment lost 8 bases, leaving 13 bases of the junction unmatched.

This clone has just one count. The chain uses TRBV11-2 and TRBJ2-7, with 7 bases lining up with TRBD2. Trimming took 5 bases from V and 2 from J; bases not matched to a gene: 6. The CDR3 is made up of 14 amino acids. The germline V gene has CDR1 SGHAT and CDR2 FQNNGV. CDR3 residues: CASSLAVAPYEQYF. CDR3 bases: TGTGCCAGCAGCCTAGCGGTCGCGCCCTACGAGCAGTACTTC. The full variable domain, with the rest looked up from reference TRBV11-2 and TRBJ2-7, is EAGVAQSPRYKIIEKRQSVAFWCNPISGHATLYWYQQILGQGPKLLIQFQNNGVVDDSQLPKDRFSAERLKGVDSTLKIQPAKLEDSAVYLCASSLAVAPYEQYFGPGTRLTVT.

This clone turned up a few times. This chain uses TRBV5-6 with TRBJ2-3; D remains unclear. The germline V and J ends were trimmed by 1 base and 0 bases, with 9 bases remaining between them. Looked up from germline, CDR1 is SGHDT and CDR2 is YYEEEE. This CDR3 has 15 residues. The CDR3 protein is CASSLITPSTDTQYF. For the CDR3, the DNA is TGTGCCAGCAGCTTGATTACTCCCAGCACAGATACGCAGTATTTT.

This clone was detected once. This sample includes further DNA sequences coding for the same CDR3. The chain recombines TRBV5-6 with TRBJ1-3, with D uncertain. The germline gives CDR1 SGHDT, CDR2 YYEEEE. The V end was cut by 1 base, the J end by 2 bases, with 16 bases between. This CDR3 spans 17 amino acids. CDR3 residues: CASSLSLTASAGNTIYF. In DNA form, the CDR3 reads TGTGCCAGCAGCTTGAGTCTTACAGCTTCAGCTGGAAACACCATATATTTT.

The chain couples TRBV7-9 to TRBJ2-7; 8 nucleotides match TRBD1. CDR1 is SEHNR, CDR2 FQNEAQ, per germline (reference sequence). The CDR3 covers 14 residues. Losses at the gene ends were 2 bases for V and 5 bases for J; bases not matched to a gene: 5. The CDR3 nucleotides read TGTGCCAGCAGCTTAACAGGGGGTTTCGACGAGCAGTACTTC. Its protein is CASSLTGGFDEQYF.

V is TRBV6-5 and J is TRBJ1-1, with 7 positions matching TRBD1. V lost 2 bases to trimming and J lost 0 bases; unmatched junction nucleotides: 3. Germline V gives CDR1 MNHEY, CDR2 SVGAGI. The CDR3 runs to 15 residues. The DNA for the CDR3 is TGTGCCAGCAGTTACAGGGGGCCGGTGAACACTGAAGCTTTCTTT. Its translation is CASSYRGPVNTEAFF.

This chain uses TRBV4-3 with TRBJ1-4; no clear D. This CDR3 is 16 amino acids long. The germline V gene encodes CDR1 LGHNA and CDR2 YSLEER. Trimming cost V 0 bases and J 5 bases, with 13 bases left between them. This CDR3 reads CASSQDYAHKNEKLFF. The CDR3 nucleotides read TGCGCCAGCAGCCAAGATTACGCACACAAGAATGAAAAACTGTTTTTT.

The chain recombines TRBV28 with TRBJ2-1, with 16 bases aligning to TRBD2. Unmatched junction bases numbered 4, after V lost 5 bases and J lost 0 bases. CDR3 length equals 18 residues. Per the germline V gene, CDR1 is MDHEN and CDR2 is SYDVKM. CDR3 loop: CASSGTSGRGYSYNEQFF. In DNA form, the CDR3 reads TGTGCCAGCAGTGGGACTAGCGGGAGGGGATACTCCTACAATGAGCAGTTCTTC.

This clone is a singleton in its sample. The junction shows a germline mismatch at one end, possibly a read error. The V gene is TRBV7-9, the J gene TRBJ1-2, with 8 nucleotides matching TRBD1. The germline CDR1 and CDR2 sequences are SEHNR and FQNEAQ (reference sequence). This CDR3 has 18 residues. CDR3 amino acids: CSSSLGPRTGNINYGYTF. The CDR3 nucleotides are TGTTCCAGCAGCTTAGGGCCCCGGACAGGGAATATTAACTATGGCTACACCTTC.

The chain couples TRBV5-4 to TRBJ2-3; TRBD2 matches 14 bases. V was pared by 4 bases and J by 3 bases, with 7 bases of the junction left unmatched. CDR1 and CDR2 (germline): SGHNT, YYREEE (reference sequence). The CDR3 length is 17 residues. The CDR3 nucleotides read TGTGCCAGCAGCCGACTGACTAGCGGGGGGGCAACAGATACGCAGTATTTT. This sequence encodes CASSRLTSGGATDTQYF.

The J gene is TRBJ1-5, the V gene TRBV7-2; no clear D gene. The CDR3 is 13 residues long. Germline-derived CDR1 and CDR2 are SGHTA and FQGNSA. V was trimmed by 4 bases and J by 4 bases, leaving 8 bases between them. DNA for the CDR3: TGTGCCAGCAGCTCGCAAGAGAATCAGCCCCAGCATTTT. This encodes CASSSQENQPQHF.

The V call is TRBV7-6, the J call TRBJ2-7, with 11 bases aligning to TRBD2. With V trimmed by 3 bases and J by 0 bases, 4 bases remained unmatched. Germline V gene sequence: CDR1 SGHVS, CDR2 FNYEAQ. The CDR3 has 16 residues. This chain's CDR3 is CASSLLAGGSSYEQYF. In nucleotides, the CDR3 is TGTGCCAGCAGCTTGTTAGCGGGAGGGAGCTCCTACGAGCAGTACTTC.